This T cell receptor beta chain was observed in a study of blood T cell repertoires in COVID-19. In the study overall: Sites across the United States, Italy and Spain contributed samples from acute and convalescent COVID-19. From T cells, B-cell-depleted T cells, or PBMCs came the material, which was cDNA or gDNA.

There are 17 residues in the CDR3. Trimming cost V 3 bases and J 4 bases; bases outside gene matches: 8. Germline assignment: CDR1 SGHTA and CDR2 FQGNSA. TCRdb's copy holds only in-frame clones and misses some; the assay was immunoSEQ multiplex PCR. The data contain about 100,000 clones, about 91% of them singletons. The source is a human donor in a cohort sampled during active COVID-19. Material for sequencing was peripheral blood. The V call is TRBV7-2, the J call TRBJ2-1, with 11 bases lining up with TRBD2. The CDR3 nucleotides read TGTGCCAGCAGCTTCACCACACTAGCGGGAGCTTACAATGAGCAGTTCTTC. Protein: CASSFTTLAGAYNEQFF.